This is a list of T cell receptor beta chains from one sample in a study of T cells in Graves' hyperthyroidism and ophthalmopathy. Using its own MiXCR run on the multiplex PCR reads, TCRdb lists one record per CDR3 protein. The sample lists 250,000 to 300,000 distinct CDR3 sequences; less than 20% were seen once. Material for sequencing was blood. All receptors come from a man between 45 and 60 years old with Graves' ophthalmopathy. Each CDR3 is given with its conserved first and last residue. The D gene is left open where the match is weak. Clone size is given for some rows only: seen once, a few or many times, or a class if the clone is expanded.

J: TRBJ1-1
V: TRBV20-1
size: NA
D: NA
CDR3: CSARPPSMGQNTEAFF
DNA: TGCAGTGCTAGACCTCCATCCATGGGACAGAACACTGAAGCTTTCTTT

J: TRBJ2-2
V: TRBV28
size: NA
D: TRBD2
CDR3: CASTLAGVVGELFF
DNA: TGTGCCAGCACCCTAGCGGGAGTTGTCGGGGAGCTGTTTTTT

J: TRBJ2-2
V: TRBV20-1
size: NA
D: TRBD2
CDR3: CSARDTSGRQTGELFF
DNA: TGCAGTGCTAGAGACACTAGCGGGCGTCAGACCGGGGAGCTGTTTTTT

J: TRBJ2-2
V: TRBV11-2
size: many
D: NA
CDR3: CASSLVKGPNTGELFF
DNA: TGTGCCAGCAGCTTAGTTAAGGGACCGAACACCGGGGAGCTGTTTTTT

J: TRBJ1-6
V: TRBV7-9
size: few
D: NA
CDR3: CASRPGEGRESPLHF
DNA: TGTGCCAGCAGACCAGGAGAGGGTCGAGAGTCACCCCTCCACTTT

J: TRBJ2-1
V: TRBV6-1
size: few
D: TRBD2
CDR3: CASSEALVSERGVRNEQFF
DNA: TGTGCCAGCAGTGAAGCCCTGGTTTCCGAGCGGGGAGTACGTAATGAGCAGTTCTTC

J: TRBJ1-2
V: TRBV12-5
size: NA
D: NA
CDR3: CASGLVLGTGNYGYTF
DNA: TGTGCTAGTGGTTTGGTACTAGGGACGGGGAATTATGGCTACACCTTC

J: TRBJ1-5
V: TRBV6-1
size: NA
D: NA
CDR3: CASRVGLGNQPQRF
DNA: NA

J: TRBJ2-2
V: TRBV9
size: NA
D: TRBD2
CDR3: CASSDGTSGGSGELFF
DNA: TGTGCCAGCAGCGATGGGACTAGCGGGGGTTCCGGGGAGCTGTTTTTT

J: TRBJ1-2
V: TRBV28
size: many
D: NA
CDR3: CAIQHVYGYTF
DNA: TGTGCCATCCAACATGTCTATGGCTACACCTTC

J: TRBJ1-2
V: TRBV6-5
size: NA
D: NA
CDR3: CASSYSRSYGYTF
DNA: TGTGCCAGCAGTTACTCGAGATCCTATGGCTACACCTTC

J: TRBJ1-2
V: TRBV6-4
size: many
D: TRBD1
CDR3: CASKRDREGNYGYTF
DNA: TGTGCCAGCAAACGGGACAGGGAGGGTAACTATGGCTACACCTTC

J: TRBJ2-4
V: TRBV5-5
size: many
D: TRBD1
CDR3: CASSLGQGQGVNIQYF
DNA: TGTGCCAGCAGCTTGGGGCAGGGACAGGGTGTAAACATTCAGTACTTC

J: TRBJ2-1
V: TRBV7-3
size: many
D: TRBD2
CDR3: CASSQKSGLAGAYEQFF
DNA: TGTGCCAGCAGCCAAAAGTCGGGACTAGCGGGAGCGTATGAGCAGTTCTTC

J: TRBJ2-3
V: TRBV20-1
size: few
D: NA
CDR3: CSAPAVSGFTDTQYF
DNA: TGCAGTGCTCCGGCGGTCAGCGGCTTCACAGATACGCAGTATTTT

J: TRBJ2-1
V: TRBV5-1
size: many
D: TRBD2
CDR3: CASSLGLAGALEQFF
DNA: TGCGCCAGCAGCTTGGGACTAGCGGGAGCTCTTGAGCAGTTCTTC

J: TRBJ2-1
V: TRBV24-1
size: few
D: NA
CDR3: CATGPTDNEQFF
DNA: TGTGCCACCGGTCCGACCGACAATGAGCAGTTCTTC

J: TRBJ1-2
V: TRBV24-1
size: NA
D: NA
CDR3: CPVEGYTF
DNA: TGCCCGGTAGAGGGCTACACCTTC

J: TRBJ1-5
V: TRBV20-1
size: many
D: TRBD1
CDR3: CSATMTGGRNQPQHF
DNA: TGCAGTGCTACAATGACAGGGGGACGCAATCAGCCCCAGCATTTT

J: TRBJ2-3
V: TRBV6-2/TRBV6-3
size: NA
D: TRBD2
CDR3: CASSRFSGNVGGADTQYF
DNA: TGTGCCAGCAGTAGGTTTAGCGGGAACGTGGGAGGCGCAGATACGCAGTATTTT

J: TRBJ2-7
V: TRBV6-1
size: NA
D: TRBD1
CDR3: CASSERGGTGNYEQYF
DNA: TGTGCCAGCAGTGAAAGGGGAGGGACAGGGAACTACGAGCAGTACTTC

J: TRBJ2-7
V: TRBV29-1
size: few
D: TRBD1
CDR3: CSVTGGPYEQYF
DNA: TGCAGCGTAACAGGGGGGCCCTACGAGCAGTACTTC

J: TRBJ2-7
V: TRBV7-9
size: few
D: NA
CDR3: CASSLDGSPSYEQYF
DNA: TGTGCCAGCAGCTTAGACGGGAGTCCTTCCTACGAGCAGTACTTC

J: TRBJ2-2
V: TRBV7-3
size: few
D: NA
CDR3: CASSAHPTGRNTGELFF
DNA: TGTGCCAGCAGCGCCCACCCGACAGGCCGAAACACCGGGGAGCTGTTTTTT

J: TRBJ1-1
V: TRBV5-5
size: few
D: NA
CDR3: CASSFGSITEAFF
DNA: TGTGCCAGCAGCTTTGGGTCCATCACTGAAGCTTTCTTT

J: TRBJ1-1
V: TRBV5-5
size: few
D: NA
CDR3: CASSLPTYEEAFF
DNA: TGTGCCAGCAGCTTGCCTACTTACGAGGAAGCTTTCTTT

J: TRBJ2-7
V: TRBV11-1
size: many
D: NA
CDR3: CASSLGSAFGEQYF
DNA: TGTGCCAGCAGCTTAGGGTCGGCATTTGGAGAGCAGTACTTC

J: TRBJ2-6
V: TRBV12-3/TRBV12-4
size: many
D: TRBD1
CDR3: CASSSDRVSGANVLTF
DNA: TGTGCCAGCAGCAGTGACAGGGTATCTGGGGCCAACGTCCTGACTTTC

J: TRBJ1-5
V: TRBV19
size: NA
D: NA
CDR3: CASSISPGSNQPQHF
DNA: TGTGCCAGTAGTATCTCTCCAGGGAGCAATCAGCCCCAGCATTTT

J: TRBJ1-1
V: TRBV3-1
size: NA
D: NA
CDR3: CASSPLRVEGTEAFF
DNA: TGTGCCAGCAGCCCGCTGCGCGTTGAGGGCACTGAAGCTTTCTTT

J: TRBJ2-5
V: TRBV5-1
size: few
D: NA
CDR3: CASSLTPGETQYF
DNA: TGCGCCAGCAGCTTGACGCCAGGAGAGACCCAGTACTTC

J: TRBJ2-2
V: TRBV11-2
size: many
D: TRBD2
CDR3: CASSLTGLPRGGELFF
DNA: TGTGCCAGCAGCTTAACGGGACTACCCAGAGGCGGGGAGCTGTTTTTT

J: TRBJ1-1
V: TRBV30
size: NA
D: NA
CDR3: CAWSRGAYTEAFF
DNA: TGTGCCTGGAGCCGGGGGGCCTACACTGAAGCTTTCTTT

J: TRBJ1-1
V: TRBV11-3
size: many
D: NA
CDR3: CASSLAGDTEAFF
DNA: TGTGCCAGCAGCTTAGCAGGGGACACTGAAGCTTTCTTT

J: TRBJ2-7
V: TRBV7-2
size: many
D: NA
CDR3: CASSFNRADEQYF
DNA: TGTGCCAGCAGCTTTAACAGGGCCGACGAGCAGTACTTC

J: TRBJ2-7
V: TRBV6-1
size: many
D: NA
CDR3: CASSNGLRRSYEQYF
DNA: TGTGCCAGCAGCAACGGGTTAAGACGTTCCTACGAGCAGTACTTC

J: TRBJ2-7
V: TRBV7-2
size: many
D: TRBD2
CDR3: CASSLERWTSNEQYF
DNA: TGTGCCAGCAGCTTAGAACGTTGGACTAGTAACGAGCAGTACTTC

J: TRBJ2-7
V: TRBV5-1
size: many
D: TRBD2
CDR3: CASALAGGPSREQYF
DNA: TGCGCCAGCGCCCTAGCGGGAGGGCCCTCTCGGGAGCAGTACTTC

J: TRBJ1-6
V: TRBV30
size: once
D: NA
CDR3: CAWSSSSYNSPLHF
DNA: TGTGCCTGGAGTTCCAGCTCCTATAATTCACCCCTCCACTTT

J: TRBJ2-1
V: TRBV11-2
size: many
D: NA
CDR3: CASSPSAGSSYNEQFF
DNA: TGTGCCAGCAGCCCTTCGGCGGGGAGCTCCTACAATGAGCAGTTCTTC

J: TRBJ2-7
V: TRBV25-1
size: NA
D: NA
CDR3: CASSEWRVGYEQYF
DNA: TGTGCCAGCAGTGAATGGAGGGTTGGTTACGAGCAGTACTTC

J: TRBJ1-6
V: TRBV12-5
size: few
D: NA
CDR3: CASGFPPDVAPLHF
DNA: TGTGCTAGTGGTTTCCCCCCTGACGTAGCACCCCTCCACTTT

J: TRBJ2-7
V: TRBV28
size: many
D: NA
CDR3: CASSFGAWDEQYF
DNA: TGTGCCAGCAGTTTCGGGGCTTGGGACGAGCAGTACTTC

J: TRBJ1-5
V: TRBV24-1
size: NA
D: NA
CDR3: CATNRAGQPQHF
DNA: TGTGCCACCAATCGGGCCGGGCAGCCCCAGCATTTT

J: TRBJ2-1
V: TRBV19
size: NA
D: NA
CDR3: CASRRTLAGGYNEQFF
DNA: TGTGCCAGTAGGCGAACCCTCGCGGGTGGGTACAATGAGCAGTTCTTC

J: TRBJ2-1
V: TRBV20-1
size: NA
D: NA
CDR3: CSASGPWRTLSYNEQFF
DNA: TGCAGTGCTAGCGGGCCTTGGCGGACCCTCTCCTACAATGAGCAGTTCTTC

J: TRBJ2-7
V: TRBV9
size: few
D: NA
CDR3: CASSVQGSPYEQYF
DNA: TGTGCCAGCAGCGTCCAGGGCAGCCCCTACGAGCAGTACTTC

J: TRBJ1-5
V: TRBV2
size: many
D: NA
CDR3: CASSVRDNIISPQHF
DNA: TGTGCCAGCAGTGTTAGGGACAACATAATCAGCCCCCAGCATTTT

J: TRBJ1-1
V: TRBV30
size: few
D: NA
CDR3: CAWSGQDTEAFF
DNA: TGTGCCTGGAGTGGACAGGACACTGAAGCTTTCTTT